This T cell receptor beta chain was recovered during a study of a mutant IDH1 vaccine in newly diagnosed glioma. Study in general: Radiotherapy, temozolomide, or both had been given previously, and both were given to most.

Time point given: week 23, last vaccination. One vaccine dose held 300 ug of mutant IDH1 20-mer peptide and came with topical imiquimod. Each of the donors came in with new WHO grade 3 or 4 astrocytomas that were IDH1-mutant and ATRX-lost. Comment on this clone: As yet, its antigen is unknown.

The CDR3 is made up of 14 amino acids. The V gene lost 6 bases and the J gene lost 5 bases, with 14 bases spanning the gap. Per the germline V gene, CDR1 is SNHLY and CDR2 is FYNNEI. Sequenced by immunoSEQ multiplex PCR; TCRdb stores in-frame clones only, minus some. The sample consists of around 78,000 clones, approximately 85% of them appearing once. J is TRBJ1-5 and V is TRBV2; TRBD1 is a possible D gene (5 bases). This TCR was sampled from a man aged 25-45 years with glioma. Some clones in this sample may be carry-over from other donors' samples. The material sequenced was PBMCs, taken from a glioma patient whose treatment included an IDH1 peptide vaccine. The CDR3: CASSSRQSYQPQHF. The CDR3 nucleotides are TGTGCCAGCAGCTCTAGACAGTCCTATCAGCCCCAGCATTTT.